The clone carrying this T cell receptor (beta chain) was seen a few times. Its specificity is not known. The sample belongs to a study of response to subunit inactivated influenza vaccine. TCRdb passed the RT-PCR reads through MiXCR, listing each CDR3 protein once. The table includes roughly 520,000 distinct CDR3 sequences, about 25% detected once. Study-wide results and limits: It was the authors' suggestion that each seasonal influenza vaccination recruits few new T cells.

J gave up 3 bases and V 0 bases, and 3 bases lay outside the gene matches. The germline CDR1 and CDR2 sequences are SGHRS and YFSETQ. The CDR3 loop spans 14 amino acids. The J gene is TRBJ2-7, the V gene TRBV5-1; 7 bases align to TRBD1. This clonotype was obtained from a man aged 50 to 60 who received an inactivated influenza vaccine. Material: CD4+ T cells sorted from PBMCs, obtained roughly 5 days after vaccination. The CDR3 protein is CASSLDRDSYEQYF. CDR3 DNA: TGCGCCAGCAGCTTGGACAGGGACAGCTACGAGCAGTACTTC.